This is a list of T cell receptor beta chains from one sample in a study of blood T cell repertoires in COVID-19. Sequenced by immunoSEQ multiplex PCR; TCRdb stores in-frame clones only, minus some. The repertoire consists of approximately 70,000 clones, with 80% occurring once and the leading ten covering 15% to 20%. Sequencing was performed on peripheral blood. These TCRs come from a man aged 65 to 85 who had recovered from COVID-19. CDR3s include the opening cysteine and the closing phenylalanine or tryptophan. D genes are given only for firm matches. Expanded clones get a size class; other rows say once, few or many, or leave the size out.

V,D,J,size,CDR3,DNA
TRBV6-1,TRBD1,TRBJ1-5,few,CASSAGTGFWRGNQPQHF,TGTGCCAGCAGTGCCGGGACAGGGTTCTGGCGTGGCAATCAGCCCCAGCATTTT
TRBV7-9,.,TRBJ1-1,.,CASSLQPGLFAFF,TGTGCCAGCAGCTTACAACCGGGACTTTTTGCTTTCTTT
TRBV5-1,TRBD1,TRBJ1-1,.,CASSRTPGGISTEAFF,TGCGCCAGCAGCCGAACCCCAGGGGGGATAAGCACTGAAGCTTTCTTT
TRBV4-3,TRBD2,TRBJ2-1,.,CASSQTGTREQFF,TGCGCCAGCAGCCAAACCGGGACTAGAGAGCAGTTCTTC
TRBV2,TRBD1,TRBJ1-4,.,CASRQGGEKLFF,TGTGCCAGCCGACAGGGCGGTGAAAAACTGTTTTTT
TRBV5-6,.,TRBJ1-1,.,CASSFGALSWDTEAFF,TGTGCCAGCAGCTTTGGGGCGTTGTCTTGGGACACTGAAGCTTTCTTT
TRBV30,.,TRBJ2-1,.,CAWSGPFPYRGTGDEQFF,TGTGCCTGGAGTGGTCCTTTCCCCTACCGGGGGACGGGGGATGAGCAGTTCTTC
TRBV4-2,.,TRBJ2-5,once,CASSQDVPGGETQYF,TGTGCCAGCAGCCAAGACGTTCCAGGGGGGGAGACCCAGTACTTC
TRBV7-2,TRBD2,TRBJ2-1,.,CASSLGGSGGPYNEQFF,TGTGCCAGCAGCTTAGGGGGTAGCGGGGGTCCGTACAATGAGCAGTTCTTC
TRBV7-2,.,TRBJ2-7,few,CASSLEGRYEQYF,TGTGCCAGCAGCTTAGAGGGGCGCTACGAGCAGTACTTC
TRBV3-1/TRBV3-2,.,TRBJ1-3,.,CASSPGSNSGNTIYF,TGTGCCAGCAGCCCGGGGTCGAACTCTGGAAACACCATATATTTT
TRBV30,TRBD1,TRBJ1-5,.,CAWDAGTGVLRTNQPQHF,TGTGCCTGGGACGCCGGGACAGGAGTCCTCAGGACCAATCAGCCCCAGCATTTT
TRBV6-2/TRBV6-3,TRBD2,TRBJ2-1,.,CASSSLGTIYNEQFF,TGTGCCAGCAGCTCTCTCGGGACTATCTACAATGAGCAGTTCTTC
TRBV19,.,TRBJ2-5,.,CASSYRQKETQYF,TGTGCCAGTAGTTACAGACAAAAAGAGACCCAGTACTTC
TRBV5-4,.,TRBJ1-6,.,CASSLAHGGDVGGNSPLHF,TGTGCCAGCAGCTTGGCCCACGGTGGTGACGTTGGCGGTAATTCACCCCTCCACTTT
TRBV5-6,TRBD1,TRBJ2-3,few,CASSAATYKTGADTDTQYF,TGTGCCAGCAGCGCCGCCACATATAAGACAGGGGCCGACACAGATACGCAGTATTTT
TRBV7-9,.,TRBJ2-3,once,CASSLWRRGDTQYF,TGTGCCAGCAGCTTATGGCGACGGGGGGATACGCAGTATTTT
TRBV7-2,.,TRBJ1-1,.,CASSLQWNTEAFF,TGTGCCAGCAGCTTACAGTGGAACACTGAAGCTTTCTTT
TRBV12-5,.,TRBJ1-2,.,CASGLVVSGGAGVSYGYTF,TGTGCTAGTGGTTTGGTAGTCTCCGGGGGCGCGGGAGTATCATATGGCTACACCTTC
TRBV9,TRBD2,TRBJ2-1,.,CASSLGVGTSGSPSSYNEQFF,TGTGCCAGCAGCTTAGGGGTGGGGACTAGCGGGAGCCCGAGCTCCTACAATGAGCAGTTCTTC
TRBV5-4,TRBD2,TRBJ2-7,.,CASSFQAGGRFRYEQYF,TGTGCCAGCAGCTTCCAAGCTGGCGGGAGATTTCGTTACGAGCAGTACTTC
TRBV6-2/TRBV6-3,TRBD2,TRBJ2-2,.,CASSARLAGGTGELFF,TGTGCCAGCAGTGCCAGACTAGCGGGAGGGACCGGGGAGCTGTTTTTT
TRBV7-2,.,TRBJ2-7,.,CASTLDRAYEQYF,TGTGCCAGCACCCTAGACAGAGCCTACGAGCAGTACTTC
TRBV7-2,TRBD1,TRBJ2-1,.,CASSLIGGAGYEQFF,TGTGCCAGCAGCTTAATAGGGGGCGCAGGGTATGAGCAGTTCTTC
TRBV6-5,TRBD1,TRBJ2-5,.,CASSRGTWETQYF,TGTGCCAGCAGCAGGGGGACGTGGGAGACCCAGTACTTC
TRBV30,TRBD2,TRBJ2-1,once,CAWGSGLAGGRTYNEQFF,TGTGCCTGGGGTTCGGGACTAGCGGGAGGGCGAACCTACAATGAGCAGTTCTTC
TRBV7-2,.,TRBJ1-2,.,CASSLVGGLNYGYTF,TGTGCCAGCAGCTTAGTTGGGGGGTTGAACTATGGCTACACCTTC
TRBV7-2,.,TRBJ2-5,.,CASSSTGQFEETQYF,TGTGCCAGCAGCTCAACCGGACAGTTTGAAGAGACCCAGTACTTC
TRBV3-1/TRBV3-2,TRBD2,TRBJ2-1,.,CASSQERTSGRKGNEQFF,TGTGCCAGCAGCCAGGAGAGGACTAGCGGGAGGAAGGGCAATGAGCAGTTCTTC
TRBV7-2,TRBD2,TRBJ2-1,.,CASAGGPHEQFF,TGTGCCAGCGCGGGAGGGCCGCATGAGCAGTTCTTC
TRBV12-1,.,TRBJ2-7,few,CASTRLAGNYEQYF,TGTGCCAGCACCCGACTAGCGGGAAACTACGAGCAGTACTTC
TRBV4-2,TRBD1,TRBJ1-1,.,CASSQPTGVNTEAFF,TGTGCCAGCAGCCAACCGACAGGGGTGAACACTGAAGCTTTCTTT
TRBV3-1/TRBV3-2,.,TRBJ1-2,.,CASSQDHRASGYGYTF,TGTGCCAGCAGCCAAGATCATCGGGCCTCAGGGTATGGCTACACCTTC